Below, one T cell receptor beta chain is given with its context. Its antigen is currently unknown. This record belongs to a study of T cell responses to AZD1222 COVID-19 vaccine. Findings and caveats of the study: CD4 TCRs covered the whole spike, strongest at regions 160-218 and 743-854. Seropositivity was recorded at baseline in only 5 or 6 AZD1222 recipients. Breadth and depth of Spike-specific TCRs rose after two AZD1222 doses.

Repertoires were generated with immunoSEQ multiplex PCR, while TCRdb's copy carries only in-frame clones and drops some. The repertoire holds about 88,000 clones, with 90% to 95% as singletons. This CDR3 comprises 14 residues. The germline V gene has CDR1 KGHDR and CDR2 SFDVKD. V lost 3 bases to trimming and J lost 8 bases, with 15 bases between them. The rearrangement uses TRBV24-1 and TRBJ1-2, with D maybe TRBD1 (5 bases). Specimen: peripheral blood, collected on day 0 of MenACWY control vaccination. This clonotype was obtained from an adult in good health. The CDR3 region is CATSDNGAVDGYTF. The CDR3 nucleotides read TGTGCCACCAGTGATAACGGGGCCGTGGACGGCTACACCTTC.